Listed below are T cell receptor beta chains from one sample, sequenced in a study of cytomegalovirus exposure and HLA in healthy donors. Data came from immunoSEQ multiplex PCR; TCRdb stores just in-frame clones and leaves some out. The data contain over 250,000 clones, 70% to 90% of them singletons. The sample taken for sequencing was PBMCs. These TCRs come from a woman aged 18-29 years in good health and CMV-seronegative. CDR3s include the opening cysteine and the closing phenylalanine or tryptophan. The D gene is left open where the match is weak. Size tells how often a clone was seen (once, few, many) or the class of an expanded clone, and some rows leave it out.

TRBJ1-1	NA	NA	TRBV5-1	CASSGEGPEAFF	TGCGCCAGCAGCGGGGAGGGACCTGAAGCTTTCTTT
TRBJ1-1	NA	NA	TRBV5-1	CASTVNTEAFF	TGCGCCAGCACGGTGAACACTGAAGCTTTCTTT
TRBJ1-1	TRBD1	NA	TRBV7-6	CASSLGQGRTSTEAFF	TGTGCCAGCAGCCTCGGACAGGGGAGGACGAGCACTGAAGCTTTCTTT
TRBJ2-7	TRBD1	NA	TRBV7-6	CASRDTGGSEQYF	TGTGCCAGCAGAGACACAGGGGGATCTGAGCAGTACTTC
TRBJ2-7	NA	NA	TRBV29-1	CSAKTANSYEQYF	TGCAGCGCTAAGACAGCAAATTCCTACGAGCAGTACTTC
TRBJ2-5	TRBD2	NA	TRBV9	CASSLGLAGPGVWEETQYF	TGTGCCAGCAGCCTTGGACTAGCGGGGCCGGGGGTTTGGGAAGAGACCCAGTACTTC
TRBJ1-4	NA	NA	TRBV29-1	CSVGLGTGEKLFF	TGCAGCGTTGGCCTAGGAACAGGGGAAAAACTGTTTTTT
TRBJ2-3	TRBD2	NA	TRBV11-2	CASSLDPPAGESDTQYF	TGTGCCAGCAGCTTAGATCCCCCAGCGGGAGAGTCAGATACGCAGTATTTT
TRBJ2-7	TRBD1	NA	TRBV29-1	CSVEGAPGQRDYEQYF	TGCAGCGTTGAAGGGGCCCCGGGACAGCGAGACTACGAGCAGTACTTC
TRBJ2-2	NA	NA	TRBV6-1	CASSEGVFTGELFF	TGTGCCAGCAGTGAAGGTGTCTTCACCGGGGAGCTGTTTTTT
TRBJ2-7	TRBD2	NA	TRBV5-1	CASNLASGSYEQYF	TGCGCCAGCAATTTGGCTAGCGGGTCCTACGAGCAGTACTTC
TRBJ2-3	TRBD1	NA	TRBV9	CASSVTGQGHPTDTQYF	TGTGCCAGCAGCGTCACTGGACAGGGGCACCCCACAGATACGCAGTATTTT
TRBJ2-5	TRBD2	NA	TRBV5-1	CASSLGGLGETQYF	TGCGCCAGCAGCTTGGGGGGACTAGGGGAGACCCAGTACTTC
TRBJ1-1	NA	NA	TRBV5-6	CASSRPSGIGAFF	TGTGCCAGCAGCCGTCCTTCAGGGATAGGGGCTTTCTTT
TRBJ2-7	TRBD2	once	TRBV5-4	CASSLGLAEPYEQYF	TGTGCCAGCAGCTTGGGACTAGCGGAGCCCTACGAGCAGTACTTC
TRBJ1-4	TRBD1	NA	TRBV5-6	CASSFGTGAGEKLFF	TGTGCCAGCAGCTTCGGGACAGGGGCGGGCGAAAAACTGTTTTTT
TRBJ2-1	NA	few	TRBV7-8	CASRRDTNEQFF	TGTGCCAGCAGACGCGACACCAATGAGCAGTTCTTC
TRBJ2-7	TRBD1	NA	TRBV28	CASSSDRSSYEQYF	TGTGCCAGCAGTTCGGACAGGAGTTCCTACGAGCAGTACTTC
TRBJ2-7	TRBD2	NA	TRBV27	CASTSSASGIYEQYF	TGTGCCAGCACTTCCAGCGCTAGCGGAATTTACGAGCAGTACTTC
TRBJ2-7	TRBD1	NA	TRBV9	CASSVTGQEENEQYF	TGTGCCAGCAGCGTTACGGGACAGGAGGAAAACGAGCAGTACTTC
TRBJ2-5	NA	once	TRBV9	CASSPRGYQETQYF	TGTGCCAGCAGCCCACGGGGGTACCAAGAGACCCAGTACTTC
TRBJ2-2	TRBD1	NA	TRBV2	CASKDRTNTGELFF	TGTGCCAGCAAGGACAGGACAAACACCGGGGAGCTGTTTTTT
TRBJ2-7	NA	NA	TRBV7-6	CASSLGVGADSYEQYF	TGTGCCAGCAGCTTAGGTGTAGGGGCCGATTCCTACGAGCAGTACTTC
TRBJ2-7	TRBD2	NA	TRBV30	CAWRTSAAYEQYF	TGTGCCTGGAGGACTAGCGCCGCCTACGAGCAGTACTTC
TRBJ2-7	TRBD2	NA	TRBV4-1	CASSQAGTSTQAYEQYF	TGCGCCAGCAGCCAAGCCGGGACTAGCACGCAGGCCTACGAGCAGTACTTC
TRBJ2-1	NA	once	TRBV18	CASSPLLTGIHNEQFF	TGTGCCAGCTCACCTTTGCTAACAGGGATCCACAATGAGCAGTTCTTC
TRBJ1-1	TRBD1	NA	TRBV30	CAKIRQGGKTEAFF	TGTGCCAAAATTAGACAGGGAGGAAAGACTGAAGCTTTCTTT
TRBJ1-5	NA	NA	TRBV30	CAWSPPGASQPQHF	TGTGCCTGGAGTCCGCCAGGGGCAAGTCAGCCCCAGCATTTT
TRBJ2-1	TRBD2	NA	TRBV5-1	CASSPLAAGGTWNEQFF	TGCGCCAGCAGCCCTTTGGCAGCGGGGGGGACTTGGAATGAGCAGTTCTTC
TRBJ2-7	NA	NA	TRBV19	CASSTQGIEQYF	TGTGCCAGTAGCACACAGGGAATCGAGCAGTACTTC
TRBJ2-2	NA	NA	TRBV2	CASSEALRTTNTGELFF	TGTGCCAGCAGTGAAGCGCTTAGGACAACGAACACCGGGGAGCTGTTTTTT
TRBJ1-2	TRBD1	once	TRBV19	CASSIRTGTGVGGYTF	TGTGCCAGTAGTATTCGTACCGGGACAGGGGTAGGAGGCTACACCTTC
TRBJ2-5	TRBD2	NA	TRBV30	CAWSVASGSTKTQYF	TGTGCCTGGAGTGTGGCTAGCGGGAGTACGAAGACCCAGTACTTC
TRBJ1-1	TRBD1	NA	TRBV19	CASIDRGTEAFF	TGTGCCAGTATTGACAGGGGGACTGAAGCTTTCTTT
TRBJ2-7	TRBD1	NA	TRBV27	CASSPSRGQLTYEQYF	TGTGCCAGCAGTCCAAGCCGGGGACAGCTGACTTACGAGCAGTACTTC
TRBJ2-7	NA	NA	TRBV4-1	CASSQEPRNYEQYF	TGCGCCAGCAGCCAAGAGCCTAGAAACTACGAGCAGTACTTC
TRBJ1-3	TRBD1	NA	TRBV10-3	CAISSGQGGNTIYF	TGTGCCATCAGTTCAGGACAGGGTGGAAACACCATATATTTT
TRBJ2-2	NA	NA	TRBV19	CASSFRAHGGELFF	TGTGCCAGTAGTTTCAGGGCGCACGGGGGGGAGCTGTTTTTT
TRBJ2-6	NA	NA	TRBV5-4	CASSRRLTGSGANVLTF	TGTGCCAGCAGCCGCAGATTGACAGGATCTGGGGCCAACGTCCTGACTTTC
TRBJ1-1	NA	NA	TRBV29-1	CSVLQGDFEAFF	TGCAGCGTGTTACAAGGAGACTTTGAAGCTTTCTTT
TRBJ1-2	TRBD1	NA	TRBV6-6	CASRPQGVDGYTF	TGTGCCAGCAGACCACAGGGGGTGGATGGCTACACCTTC
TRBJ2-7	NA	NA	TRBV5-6	CASSLDPGEISYEQYF	TGTGCCAGCAGCTTGGATCCAGGGGAAATCTCCTACGAGCAGTACTTC
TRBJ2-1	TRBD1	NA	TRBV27	CATTLGGVSNEQFF	TGTGCCACGACCTTAGGGGGCGTTTCCAATGAGCAGTTCTTC
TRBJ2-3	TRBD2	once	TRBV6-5	CASSLGLAGDTQYF	TGTGCCAGCAGTCTCGGACTAGCGGGAGATACGCAGTATTTT
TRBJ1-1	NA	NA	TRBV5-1	CASSPYPGAEAFF	TGCGCCAGCAGCCCCTATCCGGGGGCTGAAGCTTTCTTT
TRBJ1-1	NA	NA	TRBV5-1	CASGRGGMNTEAFF	TGCGCCAGCGGCAGAGGAGGGATGAACACTGAAGCTTTCTTT
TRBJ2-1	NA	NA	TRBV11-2	CASSLAAQSVNEQFF	TGTGCCAGCAGCTTAGCAGCGCAAAGTGTCAATGAGCAGTTCTTC
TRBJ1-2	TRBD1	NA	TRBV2	CASSEALLRTGPYGYTF	TGTGCCAGCAGTGAAGCGCTTCTCAGGACAGGACCCTATGGCTACACCTTC
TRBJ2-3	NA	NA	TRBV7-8	CASSLDSGTDTQYF	TGTGCCAGCAGCTTAGATAGCGGCACAGATACGCAGTATTTT
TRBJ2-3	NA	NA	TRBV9	CASSVPSSTDTQYF	TGTGCCAGCAGCGTACCTAGTAGCACAGATACGCAGTATTTT
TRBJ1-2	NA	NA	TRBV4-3	CASSQDLGQSTGGYTF	TGCGCCAGCAGCCAAGATCTCGGACAGAGTACGGGAGGCTACACCTTC
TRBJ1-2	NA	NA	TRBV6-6	CASRGLLGDYGYTF	TGTGCCAGCAGAGGGCTCCTGGGAGACTATGGCTACACCTTC
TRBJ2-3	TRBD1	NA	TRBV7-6	CASSLRGPPADTQYF	TGTGCCAGCAGCTTAAGGGGGCCTCCAGCGGATACGCAGTATTTT
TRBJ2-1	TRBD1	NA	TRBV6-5	CASRGQGAYNEQFF	TGTGCCAGCAGGGGACAGGGGGCCTACAATGAGCAGTTCTTC
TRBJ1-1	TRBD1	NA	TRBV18	CASSSGQGDTEAFF	TGTGCCAGCTCATCGGGACAGGGGGACACTGAAGCTTTCTTT
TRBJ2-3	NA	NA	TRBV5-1	CASSLTVDTQYF	TGCGCCAGCAGCTTAACGGTCGATACGCAGTATTTT
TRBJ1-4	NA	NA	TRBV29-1	CSAKQGVNEKLFF	TGCAGCGCCAAACAGGGTGTGAATGAAAAACTGTTTTTT
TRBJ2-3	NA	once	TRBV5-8	CASIIQPREQYF	TGTGCCAGCATCATACAGCCACGAGAGCAGTATTTT
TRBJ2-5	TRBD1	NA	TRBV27	CASSGQGRRETQYF	TGTGCCAGCTCCGGACAGGGTAGGCGGGAGACCCAGTACTTC
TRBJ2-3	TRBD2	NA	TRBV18	CASSPPASGGIGTQYF	TGTGCCAGCTCACCACCGGCAAGCGGGGGTATAGGTACGCAGTATTTT